What follows are 25 T cell receptor beta chains derived from one specimen sequenced in a study of regulatory T cells in long-lasting Graves disease. Arm-PCR of CDR3 regions with iRepertoire HTBI primers generated TCR beta libraries. Each CDR3 protein gets one entry after TCRdb re-called the multiplex PCR reads with MiXCR. The data contain 500,000 to 800,000 distinct CDR3 sequences, 25% to 35% of them seen just once; the ten biggest clones take up around 42%. Indicated time point: persistent/refractory GD, antithyroid drugs over 5 years with positive TRAb. After RNA was extracted from PBMCs, the TCR library was made from it. This specimen was peripheral blood mononuclear cells (PBMCs), taken when the disease was refractory, from a patient treated with antithyroid drugs. These receptors originate from a female donor with Graves disease.

The V gene is TRBV30, the J gene TRBJ2-6; D not resolved. V was shortened by 5 bases and J by 1 base, with 3 bases between the two germline ends. This CDR3 is 12 amino acids long. Per germline, CDR1 GTSNPN and CDR2 SVGIG (reference sequence). CDR3 region: CAWVSGANVLTF. For the CDR3, the DNA is TGTGCCTGGGTTTCTGGGGCCAACGTCCTGACTTTC. Together with reference TRBV30 and TRBJ2-6, the CDR3 gives the full variable domain: SQTIHQWPATLVQPVGSPLSLECTVEGTSNPNLYWYRQAAGRGLQLLFYSVGIGQISSEVPQNLSASRPQDRQFILSSKKLLLSDSGFYLCAWVSGANVLTFGAGSRLTVL.

The V and J genes are TRBV18 and TRBJ1-5; D is possibly TRBD1 (5 bases). The length of the CDR3 is 16 residues. From germline, CDR1 is KGHSH and CDR2 LQKENI. The germline V and J ends were trimmed by 3 bases and 3 bases, with 15 bases remaining between them. In DNA, the CDR3 is TGTGCCAGCTCACCGTCCACCGGGGGTCACAATCAGCCCCAGCATTTT. This codes for CASSPSTGGHNQPQHF.

V gene TRBV27 combines with J gene TRBJ2-7; TRBD2 matches 10 bases. V lost 6 bases to trimming and J lost 6 bases; unmatched junction nucleotides: 11. The germline V gene encodes CDR1 MNHEY and CDR2 SMNVEV (reference sequence). CDR3 size: 15 residues. This chain's CDR3 is CASSSVSGRAGEQYF. DNA for the CDR3: TGTGCCAGCAGCTCGGTGAGCGGGAGGGCGGGCGAGCAGTACTTC.

The sample holds a few counts of this clonotype. The V and J genes are TRBV5-6 and TRBJ2-5; D may be TRBD1 (5 bases). The CDR3 runs to 14 residues. Per the germline V gene, CDR1 is SGHDT and CDR2 is YYEEEE. Deletions cut 5 bases from V and 1 base from J, with 12 bases between. CDR3 sequence: CASSNRPIQETQYF. Written as DNA, the CDR3 is TGTGCCAGCAGTAACAGGCCGATCCAAGAGACCCAGTACTTC.

This chain links TRBV7-9 with TRBJ2-7; D uncertain. CDR1 is SEHNR, CDR2 FQNEAQ, per germline (reference sequence). This CDR3 has 12 amino acids. V dropped 3 bases and J dropped 3 bases, with 6 bases sitting between them. The CDR3 reads CASSFTIYEQYF. CDR3 in DNA: TGTGCCAGCAGCTTTACAATCTACGAGCAGTACTTC.

The genes are TRBV30 and TRBJ2-2; no clear D. The CDR3 consists of 13 residues. Deletions cut 4 bases from V and 5 bases from J, with 11 bases between. Germline assignment: CDR1 GTSNPN and CDR2 SVGIG (reference sequence). Here the CDR3 reads CAWNRPPTGELFF. CDR3 coding DNA: TGTGCCTGGAACCGCCCCCCGACCGGGGAGCTGTTTTTT.

This clonotype was recorded at least ten times. This chain joins TRBV6-1 and TRBJ1-5; D not certain. The CDR3 is 15 amino acids. V gave up 5 bases and J gave up 2 bases, with 13 bases separating them. The germline gives CDR1 MNHNS, CDR2 SASEGT. In nucleotides, the CDR3 is TGTGCCAGCAGTCGGGAATTCCAGGGCAATCAGCCCCAGCATTTT. Translating it yields CASSREFQGNQPQHF.

This clonotype was seen a handful of times. This chain uses TRBV6-5 with TRBJ1-1, with 9 positions matching TRBD1. The CDR3 sequence is 15 residues long. Per germline, CDR1 MNHEY and CDR2 SVGAGI. The V and J ends lost 3 bases and 4 bases, in that order; junction bases with no gene match: 6. The CDR3 nucleotides read TGTGCCAGCAGTTATTTGGGACAGGGAGGCACTGAAGCTTTCTTT. Translating gives CASSYLGQGGTEAFF.

This chain joins TRBV10-3 and TRBJ2-7; 9 positions agree with TRBD1. Trimming took 4 bases from V and 5 from J; bases not matched to a gene: 6. This CDR3 has 14 amino acids. The germline V gene has CDR1 ENHRY and CDR2 SYGVKD. The CDR3 DNA reads as TGTGCCATCAGTGGACAGGGGGTCTTGGACGAGCAGTACTTC. Encoded protein: CAISGQGVLDEQYF.

This rearrangement joins TRBV9 to TRBJ1-1; D gene uncertain. V lost 4 bases to trimming and J lost 8 bases, with 18 bases between them. This CDR3 has 14 amino acids. Germline V CDR1 and CDR2: SGDLS, YYNGEE. CDR3 residues: CASSPGVSPWEAFF. The CDR3, as DNA: TGTGCCAGCAGCCCTGGGGTCTCGCCCTGGGAAGCTTTCTTT.

In its sample, this clonotype was seen a few times. The chain has TRBV12-5 and TRBJ1-1; D is undetermined. Germline V gene sequence: CDR1 LGHNT, CDR2 FRNRAP. CDR3 length: 17 residues. V dropped 1 base and J dropped 4 bases, with 19 bases sitting between them. The CDR3 nucleotides read TGTGCTAGTGGTTTGGGATCGACAACCCAAGAGGGCACTGAAGCTTTCTTT. This gives the protein CASGLGSTTQEGTEAFF.

In this sample, this clonotype turned up many times. The chain couples TRBV7-8 to TRBJ1-1; TRBD1 matches 7 bases. Per the germline V gene, CDR1 is SGHVS and CDR2 is FQNEAQ. The CDR3 is 14 residues long. The trim removed 5 bases at V and 4 bases at J, leaving 7 bases unmatched. The CDR3 DNA reads TGTGCCAGCAGCACCGACAGGGTGGTCACTGAAGCTTTCTTT. This sequence encodes CASSTDRVVTEAFF. Full variable domain (outside the CDR3, taken from reference TRBV7-8 and TRBJ1-1): GAGVSQSPRYKVAKRGQDVALRCDPISGHVSLFWYQQALGQGPEFLTYFQNEAQLDKSGLPSDRFFAERPEGSVSTLKIQRTQQEDSAVYLCASSTDRVVTEAFFGQGTRLTVV.

This clonotype came up many times. The V call is TRBV6-1, the J call TRBJ1-1; D unclear. V gave up 6 bases and J gave up 2 bases, with 16 bases separating them. Germline V gene lookup returns CDR1 MNHNS and CDR2 SASEGT. The CDR3 length is 15 residues. The CDR3 loop is CASRPVVGINTEAFF. DNA of the CDR3: TGTGCCAGCAGACCGGTTGTCGGGATAAACACTGAAGCTTTCTTT.

This clonotype was seen a few times. This chain joins TRBV28 and TRBJ1-1; no clear D gene. V lost 3 bases, J lost 0 bases, and 11 bases lay in between. In germline, CDR1 is MDHEN, CDR2 SYDVKM. CDR3 size: 15 residues. CDR3 in amino acids: CASSFLRTMNTEAFF. In nucleotides, the CDR3 is TGTGCCAGCAGTTTCTTACGGACGATGAACACTGAAGCTTTCTTT.

There are a few counts of this clonotype. The V and J genes are TRBV27 and TRBJ2-7; 12 nucleotides agree with TRBD2. Trimming took 4 bases from V and 5 from J; bases not matched to a gene: 15. Germline V gives CDR1 MNHEY, CDR2 SMNVEV (reference sequence). This CDR3 contains 18 residues. The CDR3 sequence is CASSSPSSGRASWHEQYF. The CDR3 DNA reads TGTGCCAGCAGTTCCCCATCTAGCGGGAGGGCCTCTTGGCACGAGCAGTACTTC.

V usage is TRBV6-2 or TRBV6-3 and J usage is TRBJ2-2; D may be TRBD1 (6 bases). The CDR3 has 17 residues. From germline, CDR1 is MNHEY and CDR2 SVGEGT. Trimming stripped 0 bases from V and 3 bases from J, with 14 bases between. The CDR3 DNA is TGTGCCAGCAGTTACTCGAGCCAGGGGATGGACACCGGGGAGCTGTTTTTT. It specifies CASSYSSQGMDTGELFF.

The rearrangement joins TRBV3-1 to TRBJ2-5; D may be TRBD2 (5 bases). The germline gives CDR1 LGHDT, CDR2 YNNKEL (reference sequence). Trimming pared 0 bases from V and 5 bases from J, leaving 13 bases between. The CDR3 consists of 15 residues. This chain's CDR3 is CASSQDRPTGETQYF. CDR3 bases: TGTGCCAGCAGCCAAGATCGTCCCACGGGGGAGACCCAGTACTTC.

J is TRBJ1-1 and V is TRBV29-1; TRBD1 agrees at 7 bases. The V gene end was trimmed by 7 bases and the J gene end by 2 bases; junction bases not matched to a gene: 19. Looked up from germline, CDR1 is SQVTM and CDR2 is ANQGSEA. The CDR3 has 17 residues. The CDR3 DNA follows: TGCAGCGCCCCAATACCCCCTTACAGGGGATTTAACACTGAAGCTTTCTTT. Amino acids: CSAPIPPYRGFNTEAFF.

The CDR3 protein is CASSPLLGRDNEQFF. Written as DNA, the CDR3 is TGTGCCAGCAGCCCGTTACTCGGGAGAGACAATGAGCAGTTCTTC. The chain links TRBV11-2 to TRBJ2-1; maybe TRBD2 (6 bases). Trimming left V 5 bases short and J 5 bases short, with 16 bases between. The CDR3 runs to 15 residues. Germline V CDR1 and CDR2: SGHAT, FQNNGV.

The chain couples TRBV6-8 to TRBJ1-3, with D hard to call. Germline values: CDR1 MNHGY, CDR2 SAAAGT. The CDR3 length is 15 residues. The germline V and J ends were trimmed by 6 bases and 1 base, with 13 bases remaining between them. CDR3 protein: CASSFSYSSGNTIYF. DNA for the CDR3: TGTGCCAGCAGCTTCAGCTACTCTTCTGGAAACACCATATATTTT.

The V gene is TRBV27, the J gene TRBJ1-4; 11 bases align to TRBD1. Per germline, CDR1 MNHEY and CDR2 SMNVEV (reference sequence). V dropped 5 bases and J dropped 8; count of bases not matched to a gene: 10. This CDR3 spans 16 amino acids. CDR3 region: CASSELRDRGSEKLFF. The CDR3 DNA follows: TGTGCCAGCAGTGAACTCCGGGACAGGGGGAGCGAAAAACTGTTTTTT.

V and J are TRBV10-3 and TRBJ1-6; D gene ambiguous. CDR1 is ENHRY and CDR2 is SYGVKD in the germline V gene. Trimming left V 0 bases short and J 7 bases short, with 10 bases between. The CDR3 is 15 amino acids. The CDR3 region has the DNA TGTGCCATCAGTGAGTCCGTCAGACCAAATTCACCCCTCCACTTT. Encoded protein: CAISESVRPNSPLHF.

This clonotype has only a few counts. Its ends do not fully match the called genes, so a read error is possible. This chain connects TRBV12-3 or TRBV12-4 to TRBJ1-6, with D hard to call. This CDR3 comprises 14 residues. The chain's CDR3 is CASRLDLSGSPLHF. The CDR3 nucleotides are TGTGCCAGCAGATTAGATCTGTCGGGATCACCCCTCCACTTT.

CDR3 in DNA: TGTGCCAGCAGTTTAAGACTAGCGGGAGCCCACGAGCAGTACTTC. This sequence encodes CASSLRLAGAHEQYF. This sequence joins TRBV27 and TRBJ2-7; 12 bases fit TRBD2. Germline CDR1 reads MNHEY; CDR2 reads SMNVEV (reference sequence). The ends lost 2 bases at V and 5 bases at J; junction bases unmatched: 4. The CDR3 length is 15 residues.

V is TRBV14 and J is TRBJ2-7, with D unresolved. In germline, CDR1 is SGHDN, CDR2 FVKESK. V lost 3 bases and J lost 3, with 12 bases in between. The CDR3 is 14 residues long. The CDR3 coding sequence is TGTGCCAGCAGCCAGTCATACACCTTCTACGAGCAGTACTTC. Translation gives CASSQSYTFYEQYF.